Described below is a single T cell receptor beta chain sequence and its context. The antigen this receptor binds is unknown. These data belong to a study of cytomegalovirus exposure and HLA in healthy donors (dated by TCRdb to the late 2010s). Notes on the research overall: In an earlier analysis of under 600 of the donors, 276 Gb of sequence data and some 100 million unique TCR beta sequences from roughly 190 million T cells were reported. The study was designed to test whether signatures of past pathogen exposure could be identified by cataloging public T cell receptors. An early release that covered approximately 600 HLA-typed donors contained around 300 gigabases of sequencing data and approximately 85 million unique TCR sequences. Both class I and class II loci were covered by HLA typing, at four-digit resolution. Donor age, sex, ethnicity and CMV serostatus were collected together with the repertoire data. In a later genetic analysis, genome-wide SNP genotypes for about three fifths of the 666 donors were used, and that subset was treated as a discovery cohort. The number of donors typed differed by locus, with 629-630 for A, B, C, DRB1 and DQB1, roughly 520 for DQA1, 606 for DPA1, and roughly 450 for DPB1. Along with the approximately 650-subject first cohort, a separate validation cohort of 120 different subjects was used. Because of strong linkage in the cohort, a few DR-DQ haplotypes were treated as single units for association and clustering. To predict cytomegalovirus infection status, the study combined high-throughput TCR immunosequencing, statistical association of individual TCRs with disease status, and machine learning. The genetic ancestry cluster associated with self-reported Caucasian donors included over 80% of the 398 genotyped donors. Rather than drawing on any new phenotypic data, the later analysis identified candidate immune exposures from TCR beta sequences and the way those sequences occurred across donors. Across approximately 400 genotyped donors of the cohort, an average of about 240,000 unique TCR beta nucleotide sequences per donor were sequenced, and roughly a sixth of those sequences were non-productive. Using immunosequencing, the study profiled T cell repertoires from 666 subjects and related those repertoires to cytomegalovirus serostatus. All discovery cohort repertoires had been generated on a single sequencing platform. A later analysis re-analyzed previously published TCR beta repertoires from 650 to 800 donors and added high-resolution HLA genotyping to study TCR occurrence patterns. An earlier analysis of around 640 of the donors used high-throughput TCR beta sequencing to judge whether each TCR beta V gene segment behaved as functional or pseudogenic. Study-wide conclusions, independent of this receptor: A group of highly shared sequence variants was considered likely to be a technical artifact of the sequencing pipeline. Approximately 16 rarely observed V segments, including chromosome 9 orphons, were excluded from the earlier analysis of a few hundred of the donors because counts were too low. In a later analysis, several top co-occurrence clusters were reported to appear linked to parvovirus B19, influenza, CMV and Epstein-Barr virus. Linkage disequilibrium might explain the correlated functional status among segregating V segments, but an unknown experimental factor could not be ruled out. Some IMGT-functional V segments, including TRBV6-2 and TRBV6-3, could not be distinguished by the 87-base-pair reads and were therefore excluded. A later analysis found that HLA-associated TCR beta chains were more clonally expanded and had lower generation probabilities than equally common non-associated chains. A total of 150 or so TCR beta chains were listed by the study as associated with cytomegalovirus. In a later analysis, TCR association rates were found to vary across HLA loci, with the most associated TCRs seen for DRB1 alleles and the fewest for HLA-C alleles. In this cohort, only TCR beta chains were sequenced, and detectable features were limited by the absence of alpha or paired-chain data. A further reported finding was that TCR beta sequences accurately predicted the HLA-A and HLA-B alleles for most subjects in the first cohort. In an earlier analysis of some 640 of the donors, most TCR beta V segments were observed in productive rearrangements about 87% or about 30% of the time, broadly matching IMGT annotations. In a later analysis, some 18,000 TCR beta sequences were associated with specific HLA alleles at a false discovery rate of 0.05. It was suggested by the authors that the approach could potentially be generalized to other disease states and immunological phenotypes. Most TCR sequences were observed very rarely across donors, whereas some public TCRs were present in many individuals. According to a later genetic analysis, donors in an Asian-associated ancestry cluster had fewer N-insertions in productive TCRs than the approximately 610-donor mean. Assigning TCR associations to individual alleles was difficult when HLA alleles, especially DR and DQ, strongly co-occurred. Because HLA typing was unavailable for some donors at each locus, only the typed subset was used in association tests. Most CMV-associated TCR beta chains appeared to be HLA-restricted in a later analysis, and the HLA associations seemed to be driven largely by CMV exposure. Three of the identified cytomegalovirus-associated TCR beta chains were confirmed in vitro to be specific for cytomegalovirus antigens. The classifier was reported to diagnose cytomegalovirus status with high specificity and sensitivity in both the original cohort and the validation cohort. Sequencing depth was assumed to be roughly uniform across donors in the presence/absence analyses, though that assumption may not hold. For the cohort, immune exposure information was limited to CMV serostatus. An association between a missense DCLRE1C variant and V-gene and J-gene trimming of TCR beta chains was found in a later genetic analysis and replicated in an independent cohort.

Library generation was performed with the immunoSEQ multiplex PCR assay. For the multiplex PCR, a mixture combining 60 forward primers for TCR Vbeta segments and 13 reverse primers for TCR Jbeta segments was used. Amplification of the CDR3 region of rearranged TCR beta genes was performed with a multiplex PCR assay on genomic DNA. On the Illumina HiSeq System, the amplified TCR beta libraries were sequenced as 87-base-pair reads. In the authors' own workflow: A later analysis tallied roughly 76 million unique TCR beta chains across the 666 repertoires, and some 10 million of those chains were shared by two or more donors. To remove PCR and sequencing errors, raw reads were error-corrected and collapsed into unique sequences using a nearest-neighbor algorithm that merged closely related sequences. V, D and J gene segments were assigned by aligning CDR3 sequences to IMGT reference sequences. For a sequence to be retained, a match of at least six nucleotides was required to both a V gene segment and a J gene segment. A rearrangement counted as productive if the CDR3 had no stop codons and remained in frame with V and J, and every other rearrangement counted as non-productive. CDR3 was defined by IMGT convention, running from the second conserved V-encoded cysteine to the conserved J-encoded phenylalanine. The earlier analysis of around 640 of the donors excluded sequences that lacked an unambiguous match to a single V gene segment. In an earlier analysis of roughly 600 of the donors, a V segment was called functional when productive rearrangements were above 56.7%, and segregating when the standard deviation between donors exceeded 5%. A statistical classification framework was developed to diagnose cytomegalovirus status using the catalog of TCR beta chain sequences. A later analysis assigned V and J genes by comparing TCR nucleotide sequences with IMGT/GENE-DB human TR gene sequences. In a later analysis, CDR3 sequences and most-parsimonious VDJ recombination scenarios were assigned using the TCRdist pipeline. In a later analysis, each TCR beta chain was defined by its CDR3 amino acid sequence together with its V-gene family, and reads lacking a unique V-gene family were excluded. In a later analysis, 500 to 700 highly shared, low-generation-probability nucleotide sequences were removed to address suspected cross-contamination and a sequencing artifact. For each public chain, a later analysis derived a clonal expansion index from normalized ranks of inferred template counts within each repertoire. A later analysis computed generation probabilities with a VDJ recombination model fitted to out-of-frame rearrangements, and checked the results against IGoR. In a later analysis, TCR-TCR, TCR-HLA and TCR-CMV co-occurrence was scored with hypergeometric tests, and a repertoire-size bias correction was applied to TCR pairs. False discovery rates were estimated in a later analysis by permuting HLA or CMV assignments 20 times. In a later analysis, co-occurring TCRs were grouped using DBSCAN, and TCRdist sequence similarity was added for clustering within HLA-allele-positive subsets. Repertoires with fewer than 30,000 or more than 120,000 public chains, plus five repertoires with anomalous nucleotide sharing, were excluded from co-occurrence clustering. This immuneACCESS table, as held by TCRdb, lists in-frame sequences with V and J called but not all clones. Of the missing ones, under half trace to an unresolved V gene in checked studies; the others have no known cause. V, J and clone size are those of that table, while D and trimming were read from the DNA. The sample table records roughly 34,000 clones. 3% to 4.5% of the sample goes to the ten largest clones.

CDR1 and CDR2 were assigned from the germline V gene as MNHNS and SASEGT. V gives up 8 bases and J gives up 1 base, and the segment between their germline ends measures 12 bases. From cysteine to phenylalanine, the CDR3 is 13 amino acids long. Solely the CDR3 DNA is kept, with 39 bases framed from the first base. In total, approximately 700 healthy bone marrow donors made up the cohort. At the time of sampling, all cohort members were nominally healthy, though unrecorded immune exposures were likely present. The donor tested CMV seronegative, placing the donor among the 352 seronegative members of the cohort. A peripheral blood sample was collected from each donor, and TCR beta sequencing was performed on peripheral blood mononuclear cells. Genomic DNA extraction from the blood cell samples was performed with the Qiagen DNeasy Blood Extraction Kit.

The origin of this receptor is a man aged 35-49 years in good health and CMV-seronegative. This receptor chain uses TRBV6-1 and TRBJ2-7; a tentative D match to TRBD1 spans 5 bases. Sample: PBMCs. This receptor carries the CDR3 CASLAGQSYEQYF. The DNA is TGTGCCAGCCTGGCAGGACAATCCTACGAGCAGTACTTC.